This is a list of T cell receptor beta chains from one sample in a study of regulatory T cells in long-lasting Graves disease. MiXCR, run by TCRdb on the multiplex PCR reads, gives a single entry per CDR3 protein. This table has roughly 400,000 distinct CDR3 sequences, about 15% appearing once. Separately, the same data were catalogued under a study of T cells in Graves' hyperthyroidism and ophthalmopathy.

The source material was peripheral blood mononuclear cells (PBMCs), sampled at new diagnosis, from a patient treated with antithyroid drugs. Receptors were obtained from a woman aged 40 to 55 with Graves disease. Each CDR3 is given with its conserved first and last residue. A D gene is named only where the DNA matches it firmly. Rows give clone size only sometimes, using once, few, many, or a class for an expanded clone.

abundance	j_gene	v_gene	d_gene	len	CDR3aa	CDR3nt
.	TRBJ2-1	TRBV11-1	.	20	CASSLARRWDAGGLYNEQFF	TGTGCCAGCAGCTTAGCGAGAAGATGGGACGCAGGGGGGTTATACAATGAGCAGTTCTTC
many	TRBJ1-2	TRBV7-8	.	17	CASSSSRKTTTLYGYTF	TGTGCCAGCAGCTCTTCGAGGAAAACAACGACTCTCTATGGCTACACCTTC
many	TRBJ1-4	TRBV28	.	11	CASSSDEKLFF	TGTGCCAGCAGCTCAGATGAAAAACTGTTTTTT
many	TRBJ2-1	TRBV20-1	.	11	CSASWGNEQFF	TGCAGTGCTAGTTGGGGCAATGAGCAGTTCTTC
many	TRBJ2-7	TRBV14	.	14	CASSQPSPSYEQYF	TGTGCCAGCAGCCAACCGTCACCCTCCTACGAGCAGTACTTC
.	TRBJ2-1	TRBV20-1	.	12	CSARVSDNEEFF	TGCAGTGCTAGAGTAAGCGACAATGAGGAGTTCTTC
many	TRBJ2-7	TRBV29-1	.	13	CSVTPGATYEQYF	TGCAGCGTGACACCTGGAGCCACCTACGAGCAGTACTTC
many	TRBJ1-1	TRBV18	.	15	CASSPPSGSGTEAFF	TGTGCCAGCTCACCACCGTCAGGGAGTGGCACTGAAGCTTTCTTT
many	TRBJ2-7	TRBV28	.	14	CASSLRGVGHEQYF	TGTGCCAGCAGTTTAAGGGGAGTCGGCCACGAGCAGTACTTC
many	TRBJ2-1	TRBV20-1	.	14	CSALLPGRDNEQFF	TGCAGTGCTTTACTCCCGGGACGAGACAATGAGCAGTTCTTC
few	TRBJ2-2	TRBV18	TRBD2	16	CASSPGRGPNAGELFF	TGTGCCAGCTCACCAGGGAGGGGCCCCAACGCCGGGGAGCTGTTTTTT
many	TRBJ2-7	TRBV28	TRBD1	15	CASSLVGTGIYEQYF	TGTGCCAGCAGTTTGGTGGGGACAGGGATCTACGAGCAGTACTTC
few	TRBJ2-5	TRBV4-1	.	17	CASSQVWVGQPGETQYF	TGCGCCAGCAGCCAAGTCTGGGTCGGACAGCCTGGGGAGACCCAGTACTTC
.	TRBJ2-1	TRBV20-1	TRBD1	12	CSSRQGAREQFF	TGCAGTTCTCGGCAGGGGGCAAGGGAGCAGTTCTTC
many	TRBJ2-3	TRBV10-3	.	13	CAISDGNTDTQYF	TGTGCCATCAGTGACGGGAACACAGATACGCAGTATTTT
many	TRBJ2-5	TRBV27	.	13	CASSPRWGETQYF	TGTGCCAGCAGTCCCCGATGGGGCGAGACCCAGTACTTC
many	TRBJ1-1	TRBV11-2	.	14	CASSSSASGASAFF	TGTGCCAGCAGCTCCTCGGCTTCGGGGGCCTCAGCTTTCTTT
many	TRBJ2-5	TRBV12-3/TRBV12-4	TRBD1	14	CASSPGQGFETQYF	TGTGCCAGCAGTCCTGGACAGGGGTTTGAGACCCAGTACTTC
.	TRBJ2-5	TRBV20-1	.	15	CSARGRPGMVETQYF	TGCAGTGCTAGGGGACGCCCGGGGATGGTAGAGACCCAGTACTTC
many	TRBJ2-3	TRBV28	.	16	CASSPNRGGFTDTQYF	TGTGCCAGCAGTCCAAACAGGGGAGGGTTCACAGATACGCAGTATTTT
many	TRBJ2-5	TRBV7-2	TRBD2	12	CASASGIETQYF	TGTGCCAGCGCTAGCGGGATAGAGACCCAGTACTTC
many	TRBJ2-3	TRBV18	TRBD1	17	CASSPPTGQGNTDTQYF	TGTGCCAGCTCACCACCGACGGGACAGGGAAACACAGATACGCAGTATTTT
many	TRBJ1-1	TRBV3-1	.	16	CASQKGDLLPNTEAFF	TGTGCCAGCCAAAAGGGGGACCTCTTACCGAACACTGAAGCTTTCTTT
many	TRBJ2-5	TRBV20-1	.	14	CSARRGGTQETQYF	TGCAGTGCTCGCCGGGGTGGGACGCAAGAGACCCAGTACTTC
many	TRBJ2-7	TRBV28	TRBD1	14	CASIPGQDTYEQYF	TGTGCCAGCATTCCGGGACAGGATACCTACGAGCAGTACTTC
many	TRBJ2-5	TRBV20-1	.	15	CSARDDGTGQETQYF	TGCAGTGCTAGAGATGATGGGACTGGACAAGAGACCCAGTACTTC
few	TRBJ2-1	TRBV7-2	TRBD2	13	CASSNGRDNEQFF	TGTGCCAGCTCTAACGGGAGGGACAATGAGCAGTTCTTC